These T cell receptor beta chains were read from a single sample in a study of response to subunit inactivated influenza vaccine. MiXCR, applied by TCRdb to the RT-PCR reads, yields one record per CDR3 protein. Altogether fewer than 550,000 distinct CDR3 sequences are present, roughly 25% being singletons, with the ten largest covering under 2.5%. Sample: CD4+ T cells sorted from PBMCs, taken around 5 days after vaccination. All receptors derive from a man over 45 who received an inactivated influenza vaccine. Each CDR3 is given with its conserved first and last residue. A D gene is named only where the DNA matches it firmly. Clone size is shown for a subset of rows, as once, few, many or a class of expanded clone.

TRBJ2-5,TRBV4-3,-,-,CASSQGGLEGTQYF,TGCGCCAGCAGCCAAGGGGGGCTAGAGGGGACCCAGTACTTC
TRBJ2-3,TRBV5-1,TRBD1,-,CASSFWTGGFTDTQYF,TGCGCCAGCAGCTTTTGGACAGGGGGTTTCACAGATACGCAGTATTTT
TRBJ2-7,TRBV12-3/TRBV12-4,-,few,CASSFPPRTEQYF,TGTGCCAGCAGTTTTCCCCCCAGGACGGAGCAGTACTTC
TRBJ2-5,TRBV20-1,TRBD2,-,CSARSGGRETQYF,TGCAGTGCGAGGTCGGGGGGGCGGGAGACCCAGTACTTC
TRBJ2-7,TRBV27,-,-,CASSLSPAGGTYEQYF,TGTGCCAGCAGTTTATCCCCGGCAGGGGGGACCTACGAGCAGTACTTC
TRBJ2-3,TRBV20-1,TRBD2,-,CSASGTSGSTDTQYF,TGCAGTGCTAGCGGGACTAGCGGGAGCACAGATACGCAGTATTTT
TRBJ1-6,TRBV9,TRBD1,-,CASSTTGGYNSPLHF,TGTGCCAGCAGCACAACAGGGGGCTATAATTCACCCCTCCACTTT
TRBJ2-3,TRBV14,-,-,CASSQEPTGRILPDTQYF,TGTGCCAGCAGCCAAGAACCGACGGGCAGGATTCTTCCAGATACGCAGTATTTT
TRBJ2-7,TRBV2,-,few,CASSADGVYEQYF,TGTGCCAGCAGCGCCGACGGCGTCTACGAGCAGTACTTC
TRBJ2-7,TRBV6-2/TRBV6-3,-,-,CASSYYPTDPRF,TGTGCCAGCAGTTACTACCCCACAGACCCCAGATTC
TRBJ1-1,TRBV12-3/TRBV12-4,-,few,CASSLDRTFTTEAFF,TGTGCCAGCAGTTTAGACAGAACCTTTACCACTGAAGCTTTCTTT
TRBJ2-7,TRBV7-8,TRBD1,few,CASSRGFRDRAYEQYF,TGTGCCAGCAGCCGAGGTTTTCGGGACAGGGCCTACGAGCAGTACTTC
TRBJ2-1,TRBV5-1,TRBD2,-,CASSLDGTSGGAYDEQFF,TGCGCCAGCAGCTTGGATGGGACTAGCGGGGGGGCCTACGATGAGCAGTTCTTC
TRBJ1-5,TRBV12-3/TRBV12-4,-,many,CASKPDEVDNQPQHF,TGTGCCAGCAAACCCGACGAGGTCGACAATCAGCCCCAGCATTTT
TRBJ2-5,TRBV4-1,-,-,CASSQIVTETQYF,TGCGCCAGCAGCCAAATCGTAACGGAGACCCAGTACTTC
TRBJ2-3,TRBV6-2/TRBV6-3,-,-,CASSPVQFTDTQYF,TGTGCCAGCAGCCCGGTACAGTTCACAGATACGCAGTATTTT
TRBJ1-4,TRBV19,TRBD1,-,CASRKRQGDEKLFF,TGTGCCAGTCGAAAAAGACAGGGAGATGAAAAACTGTTTTTT
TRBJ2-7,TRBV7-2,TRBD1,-,CASSRTGLAYEQYF,TGTGCCAGCAGTCGGACAGGGTTGGCCTACGAGCAGTACTTC
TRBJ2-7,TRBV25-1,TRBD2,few,CASSDSLATIYEQYF,TGTGCCAGCAGTGATTCACTAGCGACTATCTACGAGCAGTACTTC
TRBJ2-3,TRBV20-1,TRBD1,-,CSATDRGFDTQYF,TGCAGTGCTACAGACAGGGGGTTTGATACGCAGTATTTT
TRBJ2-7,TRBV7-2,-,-,CASSLNTERAPREQYF,TGTGCCAGCAGCTTAAATACGGAGCGGGCCCCTAGGGAGCAGTACTTC
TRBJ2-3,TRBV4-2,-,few,CASSQDVHKPTDTQYF,TGTGCCAGCAGCCAAGACGTCCACAAGCCAACAGATACGCAGTATTTT
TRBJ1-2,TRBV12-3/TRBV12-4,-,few,CASSLATVYGYTF,TGTGCCAGCAGTTTGGCGACAGTCTATGGCTACACCTTC
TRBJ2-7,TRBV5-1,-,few,CASSLTGLEGYEQYF,TGCGCCAGCAGCTTGACAGGGCTCGAAGGCTACGAGCAGTACTTC
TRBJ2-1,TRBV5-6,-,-,CASSSGNYNEQFF,TGTGCCAGCAGCTCTGGGAACTACAATGAGCAGTTCTTC
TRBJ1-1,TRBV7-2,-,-,CASSLSRRTGNTEAFF,TGTGCCAGCAGCTTAAGTAGAAGGACGGGGAACACTGAAGCTTTCTTT
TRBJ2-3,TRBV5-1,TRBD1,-,CASSPGQTDTQYF,TGCGCCAGCAGCCCGGGACAGACAGATACGCAGTATTTT
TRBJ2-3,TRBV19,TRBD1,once,CDSSISRGIHTDTQYF,TGTGACAGTAGTATTTCCAGGGGGATTCACACAGATACGCAGTATTTT
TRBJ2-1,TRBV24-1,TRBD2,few,CATRGTASGRYNEQFF,TGTGCCACCAGAGGAACGGCTAGCGGGAGGTACAATGAGCAGTTCTTC
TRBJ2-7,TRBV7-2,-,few,CASSLVGLRHEQYF,TGTGCCAGCAGCTTAGTAGGTCTACGACACGAGCAGTACTTC
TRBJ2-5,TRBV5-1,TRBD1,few,CASRDRGGTETQYF,TGCGCCAGCAGGGACAGGGGTGGCACAGAGACCCAGTACTTC
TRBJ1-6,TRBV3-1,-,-,CASSPTGLNLHF,TGTGCCAGCAGCCCGACAGGCCTTAACCTCCACTTT
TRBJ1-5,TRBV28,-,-,CASSFFRKIRPQHF,TGTGCCAGCAGCTTTTTCAGAAAAATCAGGCCCCAGCATTTT
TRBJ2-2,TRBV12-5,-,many,CASGLDTGELFF,TGTGCTAGTGGTCTAGACACCGGGGAGCTGTTTTTT
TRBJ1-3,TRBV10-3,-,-,CAISSGTAGNTIYF,TGTGCCATCAGTTCGGGTACGGCTGGAAACACCATATATTTT
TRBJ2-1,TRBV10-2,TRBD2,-,CASSLLAGGTNEQFF,TGCGCCAGCAGCCTACTAGCGGGGGGGACCAATGAGCAGTTCTTC
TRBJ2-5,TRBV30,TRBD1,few,CAWSWTGTSNKTQYF,TGTGCCTGGAGTTGGACAGGGACGAGTAACAAGACCCAGTACTTC
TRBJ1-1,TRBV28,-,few,CASRAGATNTEAFF,TGTGCCAGCAGGGCAGGGGCGACGAACACTGAAGCTTTCTTT
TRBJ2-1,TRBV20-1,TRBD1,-,CSASRTGGSYNEQFF,TGCAGTGCTAGCCGGACAGGGGGCAGTTACAATGAGCAGTTCTTC
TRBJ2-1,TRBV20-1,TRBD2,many,CSARFGTNYNEQFF,TGCAGTGCTAGATTCGGGACTAACTACAATGAGCAGTTCTTC
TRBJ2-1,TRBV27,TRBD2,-,CASSLETSGVSEQFF,TGTGCCAGCAGTTTAGAAACTAGCGGTGTTAGTGAGCAGTTCTTC
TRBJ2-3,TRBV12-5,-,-,CASGLKPGLPSTDTQYF,TGTGCTAGTGGTTTGAAGCCGGGGCTACCCAGCACAGATACGCAGTATTTT
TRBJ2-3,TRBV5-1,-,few,CASAKGIPGTDTQYF,TGCGCCAGCGCCAAGGGGATTCCTGGCACAGATACGCAGTATTTT
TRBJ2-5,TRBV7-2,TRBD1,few,CASSEDRAKETQYF,TGTGCCAGCAGCGAGGACAGGGCTAAAGAGACCCAGTACTTC
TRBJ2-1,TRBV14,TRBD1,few,CASSQDLQGGQFF,TGTGCCAGCAGCCAAGACTTACAGGGGGGGCAGTTCTTC
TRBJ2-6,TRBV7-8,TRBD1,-,CASSLIVTGGTSGANVLTF,TGTGCCAGCAGCTTAATCGTGACAGGGGGTACGTCTGGGGCCAACGTCCTGACTTTC
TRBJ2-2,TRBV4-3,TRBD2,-,CASSQAPTSGRSPGELFF,TGCGCCAGCAGCCAAGCTCCGACTAGCGGGAGATCCCCCGGGGAGCTGTTTTTT
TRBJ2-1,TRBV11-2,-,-,CASSHSPTDTMWLF,TGTGCCAGCAGCCATAGCCCAACAGATACAATGTGGCTCTTC
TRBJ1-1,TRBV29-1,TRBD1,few,CSVTWSGGKAFF,TGCAGCGTCACATGGTCAGGGGGGAAAGCTTTCTTT
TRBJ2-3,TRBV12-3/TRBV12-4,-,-,CASSSYAQDTQYF,TGTGCCAGCAGTTCGTACGCCCAGGATACGCAGTATTTT
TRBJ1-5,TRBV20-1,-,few,CSAREETVSNQPQHF,TGCAGTGCTAGGGAAGAGACAGTAAGCAATCAGCCCCAGCATTTT
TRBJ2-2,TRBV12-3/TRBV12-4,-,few,CASSFGFVAELFF,TGTGCCAGCAGTTTTGGGTTCGTCGCGGAGCTGTTTTTT
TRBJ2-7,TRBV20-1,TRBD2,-,CSAPASGKGEQYF,TGCAGTGCCCCGGCTAGCGGGAAAGGCGAGCAGTACTTC